This T cell receptor beta chain was recorded in a study of regulatory T cells in long-lasting Graves disease. Time point: persistent/refractory GD, antithyroid drugs over 5 years with positive TRAb. The TCR library was prepared using RNA isolated from PBMCs. Under American Thyroid Association guidelines, Graves' disease was diagnosed. Broader study findings: Favored usage of TRBV28, TRBJ1-2 and TRBJ2-5 was recorded in persistent disease. Sample size was small, which may have lowered accuracy.

Through Arm-PCR of CDR3 regions and iRepertoire HTBI primers, TCR beta libraries were built. TCRdb used MiXCR to reprocess the multiplex PCR reads, holding one entry per CDR3 protein. The profile shows almost 350,000 distinct CDR3 sequences, around a fifth of them singletons. This CDR3 contains 14 residues. The V end was cut by 9 bases, the J end by 3 bases, with 15 bases between. Germline CDR1 is LNHDA and CDR2 is SQIVND (reference sequence). Worth noting for this clonotype: Antigen unknown.

The chain has TRBV19 and TRBJ1-3; D remains ambiguous. The TCR comes from a female donor with Graves disease. The sequences come from peripheral blood mononuclear cells (PBMCs), collected when the disease was refractory, from a patient treated with antithyroid drugs. CDR3 nucleotide sequence: TGTGCCAGCCGACCGACATCCCATGGAAACACCATATATTTT. Amino acid sequence: CASRPTSHGNTIYF.